This T cell receptor (beta chain) was found in a study of T-cell reconstitution after alpha-beta-depleted transplantation in children. The authors prepared the TCRbeta library with unique molecular identifiers. TCRdb reprocessed the PCR reads via MiXCR and lists one record per CDR3 protein. The data hold around 87,000 distinct CDR3 sequences, with roughly 8.8% observed a single time. This CDR3 spans 15 amino acids. Per the germline V gene, CDR1 is MNHNS and CDR2 is SASEGT. Trimming cost V 6 bases and J 4 bases, with 16 bases left between them. This clonotype was seen ten or more times. The sequencing here drew on PBMCs from the stem cell graft donor, taken from the stem cell graft. This sequence originates from a human donor who donated a stem cell graft to a child with congenital amegakaryocytic thrombocytopenia. The genes are TRBV6-1 and TRBJ1-3; D may be TRBD1 (6 bases). CDR3 coding DNA: TGTGCCAGCAGCTCTGCCGCGGGACACGGAAACACCATATATTTT. Translating it yields CASSSAAGHGNTIYF.